The source of this T cell receptor beta chain is a study of blood T cells in healthy people across ages. The overall study: Researchers report that template switching captured about one barcoded beta molecule per two T cells.

Study-wide findings and caveats: Since the PBMCs were unsorted, naive and antigen-experienced cells could not be conclusively compared. Long-lived donors exceeded aged donors in naive CD4+ cells and diversity.

About this clonotype: Its antigen is not known.

A sample-barcoded 5' primer and a J-beta primer mix were used in a second PCR of roughly 7 to 11 cycles. TCRdb re-derived calls from the 5' RACE reads in MiXCR, one entry per CDR3 protein. The sample records hundreds of thousands of distinct CDR3 sequences, approximately 67% being singletons. Germline V gene sequence: CDR1 DFQATT, CDR2 SNEGSKA (reference sequence). Trimming took off 1 base at V and 0 bases at J, with 13 bases between the two ends. This CDR3 has 16 residues. The gene calls are TRBV20-1 and TRBJ1-5; TRBD1 might be the D (5 bases). This TCR came from a man aged 25-40 years in good health. The specimen was blood. Here the CDR3 DNA reads TGCAGTGCTAGAGGGGTGGGAGGGGATAGCAATCAGCCCCAGCATTTT. Translation: CSARGVGGDSNQPQHF.